A selection of T cell receptor beta chains follows, all from one sample in a study of T-cell reconstitution after alpha-beta-depleted transplantation in children. One entry per CDR3 protein, called by TCRdb with MiXCR from the PCR reads. The top ten clones hold 3% of a sample with 150,000 to 200,000 distinct CDR3 sequences, less than 8% of them seen once. Material: PBMCs from the stem cell graft donor, obtained from the stem cell graft. These receptors came from a human donor who donated a stem cell graft to a child with Wiskott-Aldrich syndrome. CDR3s leave out the opening cysteine and the closing phenylalanine or tryptophan. The order of the fields is J gene, V gene, CDR3 protein.

J: TRBJ2-7
V: TRBV4-3
CDR3: ASSQGTGTGDPYEQY

J: TRBJ1-4
V: TRBV5-6
CDR3: ASSLKGIAEKLF

J: TRBJ1-3
V: TRBV10-3
CDR3: AISDINSGNTIY

J: TRBJ1-3
V: TRBV4-3
CDR3: ASSQDQGFYGNTIY

J: TRBJ1-5
V: TRBV7-8
CDR3: ASSLDLGGVTQPQH

J: TRBJ1-1
V: TRBV5-1
CDR3: ASSLLGVRTGGQNTEAF

J: TRBJ1-4
V: TRBV5-1
CDR3: ASSWETGAGEKLF

J: TRBJ1-2
V: TRBV7-9
CDR3: ASHRGDTSIDYT

J: TRBJ2-3
V: TRBV12-3/TRBV12-4
CDR3: ASSASGGTDTQY

J: TRBJ2-1
V: TRBV29-1
CDR3: SVDGVNNRDEQF

J: TRBJ2-1
V: TRBV5-1
CDR3: ASIRDSLNNEQF

J: TRBJ2-3
V: TRBV5-1
CDR3: ASSLWGDINTQY

J: TRBJ2-5
V: TRBV12-3/TRBV12-4
CDR3: ASHGQGQETQY

J: TRBJ1-6
V: TRBV7-2
CDR3: ASSSNNSPLH

J: TRBJ1-1
V: TRBV7-8
CDR3: ASSLTLSGHTEAF

J: TRBJ2-3
V: TRBV6-5
CDR3: ASSYRPGDTDTQY

J: TRBJ2-7
V: TRBV12-3/TRBV12-4
CDR3: ASGYLRTGTSEQY

J: TRBJ2-2
V: TRBV6-2/TRBV6-3
CDR3: ALRERGTGELF

J: TRBJ1-6
V: TRBV20-1
CDR3: SSSGYNSPLH

J: TRBJ1-5
V: TRBV20-1
CDR3: SVTGTGNQPQH

J: TRBJ2-3
V: TRBV15
CDR3: ATSRDLASGATDTQY

J: TRBJ2-5
V: TRBV20-1
CDR3: SALPVIAYQETQY

J: TRBJ2-1
V: TRBV20-1
CDR3: SAKAGGKYNEQF

J: TRBJ1-3
V: TRBV20-1
CDR3: SARAGGAGNTIY

J: TRBJ1-2
V: TRBV5-1
CDR3: ASSLATYGYT

J: TRBJ1-1
V: TRBV27
CDR3: ASSTPGTLGKAF

J: TRBJ1-1
V: TRBV6-5
CDR3: ASSYEGAWNTEAF

J: TRBJ2-3
V: TRBV4-3
CDR3: ASSQGPGGGQITDTQY

J: TRBJ2-3
V: TRBV6-1
CDR3: ASRGLGRGPGTDTQY

J: TRBJ2-5
V: TRBV19
CDR3: ASSTAAQETQY

J: TRBJ1-1
V: TRBV4-3
CDR3: ASSQRTGEVYTEAF

J: TRBJ2-7
V: TRBV5-6
CDR3: ASSPTIIVEEGLGYEQY

J: TRBJ2-1
V: TRBV24-1
CDR3: ATSRAGDSYNEQF

J: TRBJ2-5
V: TRBV5-1
CDR3: ASSLDRQGETQY

J: TRBJ2-2
V: TRBV12-3/TRBV12-4
CDR3: ASSFKWSGRRSSGELF

J: TRBJ1-2
V: TRBV5-6
CDR3: ASSLVDRESYGYT

J: TRBJ2-3
V: TRBV30
CDR3: AWSRAGAGPDTQY

J: TRBJ1-5
V: TRBV7-2
CDR3: ASSRQGDSQPQH

J: TRBJ2-1
V: TRBV29-1
CDR3: SVGYSSYNEQF

J: TRBJ2-3
V: TRBV5-6
CDR3: ASSLKREGRDTQY

J: TRBJ2-1
V: TRBV5-1
CDR3: ASSLAGNREQF

J: TRBJ2-7
V: TRBV20-1
CDR3: SARDAYEQY

J: TRBJ2-1
V: TRBV5-4
CDR3: ASSPSGRINNEQF

J: TRBJ2-1
V: TRBV5-1
CDR3: ASSLVAKLGNEQF

J: TRBJ2-7
V: TRBV28
CDR3: ASSTHQDRGFGEQY

J: TRBJ2-1
V: TRBV27
CDR3: ASSTQDRSYSYNEQF

J: TRBJ2-7
V: TRBV3-1
CDR3: ASTSSGGQSFYEQY

J: TRBJ2-3
V: TRBV29-1
CDR3: SVLHRDTQY

J: TRBJ2-3
V: TRBV29-1
CDR3: SVVGGTDTDTQY

J: TRBJ2-1
V: TRBV2
CDR3: ASSEGTTLGDEQF

J: TRBJ2-3
V: TRBV6-1
CDR3: ASSEALAGGGSDTQY

J: TRBJ2-7
V: TRBV5-5
CDR3: ASSLSPTRGEQY

J: TRBJ2-2
V: TRBV29-1
CDR3: SVYFRDRGSTGELF

J: TRBJ1-2
V: TRBV6-1
CDR3: ASSERVDNYGYT

J: TRBJ2-2
V: TRBV5-1
CDR3: ASSLTAGGFGELF

J: TRBJ2-7
V: TRBV12-3/TRBV12-4
CDR3: ASTISGHYEQY

J: TRBJ1-1
V: TRBV5-1
CDR3: ASSPQGGGTEAF